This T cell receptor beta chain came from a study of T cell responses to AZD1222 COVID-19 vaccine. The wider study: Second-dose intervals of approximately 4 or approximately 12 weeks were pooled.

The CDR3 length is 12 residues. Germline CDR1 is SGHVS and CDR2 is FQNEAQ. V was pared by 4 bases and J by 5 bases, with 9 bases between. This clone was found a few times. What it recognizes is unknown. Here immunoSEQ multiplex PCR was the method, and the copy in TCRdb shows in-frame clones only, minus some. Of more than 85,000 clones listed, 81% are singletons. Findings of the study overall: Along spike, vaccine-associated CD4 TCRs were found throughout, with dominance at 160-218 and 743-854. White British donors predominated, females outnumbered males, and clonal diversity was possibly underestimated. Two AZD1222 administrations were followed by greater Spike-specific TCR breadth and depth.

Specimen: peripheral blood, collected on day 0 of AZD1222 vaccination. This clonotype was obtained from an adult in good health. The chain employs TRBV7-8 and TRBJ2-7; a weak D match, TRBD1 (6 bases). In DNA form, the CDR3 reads TGTGCCAGCAGCTCTCGGGACAACGAGCAGTACTTC. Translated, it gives CASSSRDNEQYF. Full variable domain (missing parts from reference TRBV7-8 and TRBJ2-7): GAGVSQSPRYKVAKRGQDVALRCDPISGHVSLFWYQQALGQGPEFLTYFQNEAQLDKSGLPSDRFFAERPEGSVSTLKIQRTQQEDSAVYLCASSSRDNEQYFGPGTRLTVT.